This TCR beta chain was captured in a study of regulatory T cells in long-lasting Graves disease. Turning to the study itself: The definition of persistent Graves' disease was over 5 years of antithyroid drugs with positive TSH receptor antibodies.

Relying on iRepertoire HTBI primers and Arm-PCR of CDR3 regions, the team built TCR beta libraries. TCRdb reprocessed the multiplex PCR reads with MiXCR, giving one entry per CDR3 protein. The sample lists more than 650,000 distinct CDR3 sequences; around 30% were seen once. The CDR3 has 13 amino acids. The V segment lost 7 bases and the J segment 5 bases; nucleotides outside the gene matches: 8. Per germline, CDR1 DFQATT and CDR2 SNEGSKA (reference sequence). General study points: It is possible that accuracy was reduced by the small size of the sample.

Described time point: persistent/refractory GD, antithyroid drugs over 5 years with positive TRAb. From RNA extracted from PBMCs, the TCR library was made. With respect to this clonotype: Its antigen remains unknown.

This chain links TRBV20-1 with TRBJ1-1, with TRBD1 matching over 9 bases. This material consisted of peripheral blood mononuclear cells (PBMCs), taken when the disease was refractory, from a patient treated with antithyroid drugs. The sequence was collected from a female donor with Graves disease. The CDR3 region has the DNA TGCAGTGTCGCACAGGGGGCAAGGACTGAAGCTTTCTTT. Encoded protein: CSVAQGARTEAFF.